This T cell receptor beta chain was identified in a study of radiation and T cells in renal cell carcinoma. The method was immunoSEQ multiplex PCR; TCRdb's version includes in-frame clones alone and lacks a portion of them. The repertoire holds under 200,000 clones, with about nine tenths as singletons. Time point reported: blood 4 weeks post-SBRT, at nephrectomy. Treatment indicated: 15 Gy SBRT to primary tumor, nephrectomy 4 weeks later. Serial blood draws occurred at baseline and 2 and 4 weeks post-SBRT. Germline V gene data show CDR1 as MGHDK and CDR2 as SYGVNS. V lost 1 base to trimming and J lost 5 bases, with 8 bases between them. The CDR3 spans 13 residues.

Sequenced material: blood, taken from a patient whose treatment included radiotherapy and nephrectomy. This TCR was sampled from a woman aged 45 to 65 with renal cell carcinoma. The chain joins TRBV25-1 to TRBJ2-5; a possible D gene is TRBD2 (5 bases). This chain's CDR3 is CASSESGWETQYF. CDR3 nucleotides: TGTGCCAGCAGTGAATCGGGGTGGGAGACCCAGTACTTC.